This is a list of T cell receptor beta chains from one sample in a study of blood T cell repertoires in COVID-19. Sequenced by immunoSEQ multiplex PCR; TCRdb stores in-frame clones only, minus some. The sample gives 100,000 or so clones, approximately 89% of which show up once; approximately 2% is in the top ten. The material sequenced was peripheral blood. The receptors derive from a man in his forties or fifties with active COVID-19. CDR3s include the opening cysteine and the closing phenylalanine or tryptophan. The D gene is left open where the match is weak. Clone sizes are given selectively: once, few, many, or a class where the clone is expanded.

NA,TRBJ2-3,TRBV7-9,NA,TGTGCCAGCAGCTTAGAAGGGACTAGCACAGATACGCAGTATTTT,CASSLEGTSTDTQYF
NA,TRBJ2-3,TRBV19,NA,TGTGCCAGTAGTATTCTCGCGGCCGAGCCAGATACGCAGTATTTT,CASSILAAEPDTQYF
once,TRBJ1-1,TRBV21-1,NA,TGTGCCAGCAGCAAAGAGGAGTCGTGGCAGGGGGGATTGAACACTGAAGCTTTCTTT,CASSKEESWQGGLNTEAFF
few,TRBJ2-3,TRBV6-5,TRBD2,TGTGCCAGCAGTACTAGCGGACACACAGATACGCAGTATTTT,CASSTSGHTDTQYF
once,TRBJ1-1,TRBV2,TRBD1,TGTGCCAGGGCCGAGGGACAGGGGGCGGTGGGTGCTTTCTTT,CARAEGQGAVGAFF
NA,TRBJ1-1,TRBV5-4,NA,TGTGCCAGCAGCTCCCGGGTTGGCACTGAAGCTTTCTTT,CASSSRVGTEAFF
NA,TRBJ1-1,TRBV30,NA,TGTGCCTGGAGTCCCTACGCGTGGGGGGGGGTTGATGACACTGAAGCTTTCTTT,CAWSPYAWGGVDDTEAFF
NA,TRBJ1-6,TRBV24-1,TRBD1,TGTGCCACCAGTGATGGCCCGGGACAGGATGATTCACCCCTCCACTTT,CATSDGPGQDDSPLHF
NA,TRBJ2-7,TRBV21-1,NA,TGTGCCAGCAGCCCGAGGTCGGTTCCTCGGGACGAGCAGTACTTC,CASSPRSVPRDEQYF
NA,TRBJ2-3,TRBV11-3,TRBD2,TGTGCCAGCAGCCTGCGACTAGCGGGGGTCACAGATACGCAGTATTTT,CASSLRLAGVTDTQYF
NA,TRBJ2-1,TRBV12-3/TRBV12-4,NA,TGTGCCAGCAGTTTGTCTCCCAATGAGCAGTTCTTC,CASSLSPNEQFF
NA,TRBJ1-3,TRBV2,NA,TGTGCCAGCAGTGTAGAAGCCGGCTCTGGAAACACCATATATTTT,CASSVEAGSGNTIYF
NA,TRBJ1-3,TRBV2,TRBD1,TGTGCCAGCAGTCCTCTGGACAGGACTTCCGGAAACACCATATATTTT,CASSPLDRTSGNTIYF
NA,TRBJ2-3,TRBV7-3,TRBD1,TGTGCCAGCAGCTTGACAGGGGGCTCCACAGATACGCAGTATTTT,CASSLTGGSTDTQYF
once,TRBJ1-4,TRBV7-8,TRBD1,TGTGCCAGCAGCCGAACAGGGGAGTTAACTAATGAAAAACTGTTTTTT,CASSRTGELTNEKLFF
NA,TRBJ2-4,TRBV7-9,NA,TGTGCCAGCAGCCGACAGGACTTAGCCAAAAACATTCAGTACTTC,CASSRQDLAKNIQYF
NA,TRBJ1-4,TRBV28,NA,TGTGCCAGCACCCTTTCGGGGAGGCGGGAAAAACTGTTTTTT,CASTLSGRREKLFF
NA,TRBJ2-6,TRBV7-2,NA,TGTGCCAGCAGCTTATCAGGGTTTACTGGGGCCAACGTCCTGACTTTC,CASSLSGFTGANVLTF
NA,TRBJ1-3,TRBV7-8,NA,TGTGCCAGCAGTCAAGAGATCCGGGGGGCGTTTAAGGTTGGAAACACCATATATTTT,CASSQEIRGAFKVGNTIYF
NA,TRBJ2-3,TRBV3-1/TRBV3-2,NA,TGTGCCAGCAGCCAACTTTCGCGAGATACGCAGTATTTT,CASSQLSRDTQYF
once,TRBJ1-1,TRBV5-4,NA,TGTGCCAGCAGCTTGGGCCGGACATTTATGAACACTGAAGCTTTCTTT,CASSLGRTFMNTEAFF
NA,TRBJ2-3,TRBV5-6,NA,TGTGCCAGCAGCTTGCGGGGCCCAGGGGGGACAGATACGCAGTATTTT,CASSLRGPGGTDTQYF
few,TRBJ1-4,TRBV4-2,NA,TGTGCCAGCAGCCAAGTGGGGGCTGGCGAAAAACTGTTTTTT,CASSQVGAGEKLFF
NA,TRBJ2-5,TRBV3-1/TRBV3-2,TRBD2,TGTGCCAGCTGGGCTAGCGGGGGGGAGACCCAGTACTTC,CASWASGGETQYF